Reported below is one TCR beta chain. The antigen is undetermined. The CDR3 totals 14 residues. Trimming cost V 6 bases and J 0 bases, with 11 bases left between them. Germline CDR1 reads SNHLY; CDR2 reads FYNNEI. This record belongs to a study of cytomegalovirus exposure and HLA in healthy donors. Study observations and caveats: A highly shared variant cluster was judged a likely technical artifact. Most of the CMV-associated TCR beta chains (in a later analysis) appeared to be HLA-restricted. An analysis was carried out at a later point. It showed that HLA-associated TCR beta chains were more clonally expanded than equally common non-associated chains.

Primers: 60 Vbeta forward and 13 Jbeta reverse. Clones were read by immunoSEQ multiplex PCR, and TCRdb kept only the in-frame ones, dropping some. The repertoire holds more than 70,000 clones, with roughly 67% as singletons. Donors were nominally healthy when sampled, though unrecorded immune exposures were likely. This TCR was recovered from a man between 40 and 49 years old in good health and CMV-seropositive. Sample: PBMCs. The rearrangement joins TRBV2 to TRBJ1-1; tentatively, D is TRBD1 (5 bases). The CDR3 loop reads CASRGQGMNTEAFF. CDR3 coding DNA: TGTGCCAGCAGAGGACAAGGAATGAACACTGAAGCTTTCTTT.